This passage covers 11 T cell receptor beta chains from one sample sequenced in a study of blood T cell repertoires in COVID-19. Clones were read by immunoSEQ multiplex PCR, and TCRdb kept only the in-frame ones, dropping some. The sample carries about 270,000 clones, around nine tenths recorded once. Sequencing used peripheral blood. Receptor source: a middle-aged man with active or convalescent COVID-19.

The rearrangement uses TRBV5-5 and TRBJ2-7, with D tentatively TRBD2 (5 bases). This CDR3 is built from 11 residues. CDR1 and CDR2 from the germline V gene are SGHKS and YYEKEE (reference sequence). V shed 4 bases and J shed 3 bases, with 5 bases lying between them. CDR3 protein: CASSRDYEQYF. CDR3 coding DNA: TGTGCCAGCAGCCGGGACTACGAGCAGTACTTC.

This CDR3 reads CASSLSGTVTDTQYF. CDR3 sequence (DNA): TGTGCCAGCAGCCTCTCTGGGACAGTGACAGATACGCAGTATTTT. The chain couples TRBV9 to TRBJ2-3; 7 bases agree with TRBD1. Germline V gene data show CDR1 as SGDLS and CDR2 as YYNGEE. J was trimmed by 3 bases and V by 4 bases; bases with no gene match: 8. The CDR3 consists of 15 residues.

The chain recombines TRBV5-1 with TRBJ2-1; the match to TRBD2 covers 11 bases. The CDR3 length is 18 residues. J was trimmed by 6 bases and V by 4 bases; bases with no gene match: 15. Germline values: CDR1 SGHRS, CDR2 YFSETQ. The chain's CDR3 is CASSVGTSGIPVGNEQFF. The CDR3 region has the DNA TGCGCCAGCAGCGTCGGGACTAGCGGAATACCAGTGGGCAATGAGCAGTTCTTC.

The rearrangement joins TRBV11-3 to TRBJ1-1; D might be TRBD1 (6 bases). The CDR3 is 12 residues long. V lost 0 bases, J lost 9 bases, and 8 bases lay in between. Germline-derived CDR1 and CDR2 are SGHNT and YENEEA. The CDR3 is CASSLDQGKAFF. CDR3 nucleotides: TGTGCCAGCAGCTTAGATCAGGGGAAAGCTTTCTTT.

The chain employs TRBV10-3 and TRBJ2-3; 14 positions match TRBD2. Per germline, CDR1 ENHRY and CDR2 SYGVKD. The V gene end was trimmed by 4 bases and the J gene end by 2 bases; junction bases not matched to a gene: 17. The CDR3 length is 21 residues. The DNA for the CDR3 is TGTGCCATCAGTGCGGCAGACTGGACTAGCGGGAGGAATTTCGACACAGATACGCAGTATTTT. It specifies CAISAADWTSGRNFDTDTQYF.

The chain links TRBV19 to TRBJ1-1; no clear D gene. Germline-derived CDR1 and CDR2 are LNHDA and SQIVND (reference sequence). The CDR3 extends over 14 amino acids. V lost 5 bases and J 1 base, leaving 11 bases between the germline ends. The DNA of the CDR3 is TGTGCCAGTAGTCCCCAGGCCTCGAACACTGAAGCTTTCTTT. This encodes CASSPQASNTEAFF.

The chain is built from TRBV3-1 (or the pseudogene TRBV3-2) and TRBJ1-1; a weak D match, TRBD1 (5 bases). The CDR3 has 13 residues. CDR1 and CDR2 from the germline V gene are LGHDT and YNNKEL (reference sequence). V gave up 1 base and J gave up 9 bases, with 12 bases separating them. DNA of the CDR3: TGTGCCAGCAGCCAAGGGGGGGACTTCAAAGCTTTCTTT. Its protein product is CASSQGGDFKAFF.

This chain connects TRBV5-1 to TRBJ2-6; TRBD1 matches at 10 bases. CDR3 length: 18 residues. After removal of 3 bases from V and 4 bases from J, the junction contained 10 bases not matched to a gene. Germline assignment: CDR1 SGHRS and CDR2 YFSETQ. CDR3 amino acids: CASSSRADRGPGANVLTF. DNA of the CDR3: TGCGCCAGCAGCTCGAGGGCTGACAGGGGGCCCGGGGCCAACGTCCTGACTTTC. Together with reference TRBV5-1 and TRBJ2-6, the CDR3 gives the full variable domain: KAGVTQTPRYLIKTRGQQVTLSCSPISGHRSVSWYQQTPGQGLQFLFEYFSETQRNKGNFPGRFSGRQFSNSRSEMNVSTLELGDSALYLCASSSRADRGPGANVLTFGAGSRLTVL.

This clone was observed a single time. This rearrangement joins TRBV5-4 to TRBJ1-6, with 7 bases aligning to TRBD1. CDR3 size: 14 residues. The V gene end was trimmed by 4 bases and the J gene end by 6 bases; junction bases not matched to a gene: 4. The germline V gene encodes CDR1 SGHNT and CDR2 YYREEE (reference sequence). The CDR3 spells CASSQGQRNSPLHF. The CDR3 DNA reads TGTGCCAGCAGCCAGGGACAGCGTAATTCACCCCTCCACTTT.

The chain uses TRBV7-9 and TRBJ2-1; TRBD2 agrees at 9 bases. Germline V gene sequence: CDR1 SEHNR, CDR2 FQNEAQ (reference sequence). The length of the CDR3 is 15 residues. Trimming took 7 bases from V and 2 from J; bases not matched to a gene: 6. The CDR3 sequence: CASTRRGGPYNEQFF. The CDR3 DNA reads TGTGCCAGCACTCGGCGGGGGGGCCCCTACAATGAGCAGTTCTTC.

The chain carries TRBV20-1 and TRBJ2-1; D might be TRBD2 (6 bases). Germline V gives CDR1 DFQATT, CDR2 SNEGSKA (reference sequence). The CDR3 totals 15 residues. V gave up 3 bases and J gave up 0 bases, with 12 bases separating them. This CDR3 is CSASGGGNSYNEQFF. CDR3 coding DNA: TGCAGTGCTAGTGGTGGCGGGAACTCCTACAATGAGCAGTTCTTC.